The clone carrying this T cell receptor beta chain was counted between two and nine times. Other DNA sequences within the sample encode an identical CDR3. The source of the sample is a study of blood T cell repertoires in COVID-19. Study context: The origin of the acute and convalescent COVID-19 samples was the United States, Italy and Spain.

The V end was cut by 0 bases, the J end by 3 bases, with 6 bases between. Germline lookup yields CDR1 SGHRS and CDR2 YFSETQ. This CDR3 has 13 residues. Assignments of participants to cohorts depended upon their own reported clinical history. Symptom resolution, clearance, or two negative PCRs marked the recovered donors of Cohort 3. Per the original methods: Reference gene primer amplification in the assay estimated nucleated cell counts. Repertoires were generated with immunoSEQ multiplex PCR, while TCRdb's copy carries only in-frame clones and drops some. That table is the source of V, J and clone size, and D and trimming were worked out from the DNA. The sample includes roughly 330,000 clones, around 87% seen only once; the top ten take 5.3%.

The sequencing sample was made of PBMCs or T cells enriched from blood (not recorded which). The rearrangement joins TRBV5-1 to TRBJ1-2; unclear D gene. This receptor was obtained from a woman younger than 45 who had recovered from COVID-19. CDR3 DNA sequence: TGCGCCAGCAGCTTGGCCGGGGACTATGGCTACACCTTC. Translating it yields CASSLAGDYGYTF.